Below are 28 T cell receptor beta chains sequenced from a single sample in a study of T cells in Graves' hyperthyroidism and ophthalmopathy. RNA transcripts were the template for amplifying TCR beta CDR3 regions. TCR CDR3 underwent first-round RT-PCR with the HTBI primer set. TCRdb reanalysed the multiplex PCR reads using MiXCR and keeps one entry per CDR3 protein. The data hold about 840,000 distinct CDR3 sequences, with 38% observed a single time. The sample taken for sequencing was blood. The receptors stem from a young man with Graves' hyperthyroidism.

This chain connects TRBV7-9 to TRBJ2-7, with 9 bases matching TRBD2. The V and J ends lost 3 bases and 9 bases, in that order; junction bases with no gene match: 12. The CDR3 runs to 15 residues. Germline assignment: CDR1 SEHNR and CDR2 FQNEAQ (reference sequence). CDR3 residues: CASSFDRLAGSVQYF. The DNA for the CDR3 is TGTGCCAGCAGCTTTGACAGGCTAGCGGGAAGCGTGCAGTACTTC.

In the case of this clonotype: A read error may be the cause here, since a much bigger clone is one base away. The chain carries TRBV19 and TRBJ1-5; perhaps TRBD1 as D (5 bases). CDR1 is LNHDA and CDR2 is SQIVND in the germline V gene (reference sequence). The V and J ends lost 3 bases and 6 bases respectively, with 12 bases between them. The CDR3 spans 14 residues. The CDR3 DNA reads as TGTGCCAGTAGTATGTCGGGGGTAGTTCAGCCCCAGCATTTT. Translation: CASSMSGVVQPQHF.

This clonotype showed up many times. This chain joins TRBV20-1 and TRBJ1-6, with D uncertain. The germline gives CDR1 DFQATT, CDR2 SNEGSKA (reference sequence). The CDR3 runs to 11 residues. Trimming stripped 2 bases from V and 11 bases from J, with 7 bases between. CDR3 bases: TGCAGTGCTAGACAGAATACACCCCTCCACTTT. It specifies CSARQNTPLHF.

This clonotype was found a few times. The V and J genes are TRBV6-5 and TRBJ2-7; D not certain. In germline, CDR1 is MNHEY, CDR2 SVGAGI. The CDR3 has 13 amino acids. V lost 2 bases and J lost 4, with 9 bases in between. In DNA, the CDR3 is TGTGCCAGCAGTTACGGGGTGGGTTACGAGCAGTACTTC. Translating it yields CASSYGVGYEQYF.

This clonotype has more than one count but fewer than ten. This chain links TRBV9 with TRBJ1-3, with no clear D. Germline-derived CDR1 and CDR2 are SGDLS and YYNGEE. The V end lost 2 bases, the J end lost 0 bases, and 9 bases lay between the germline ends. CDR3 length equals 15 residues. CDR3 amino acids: CASSVAEVSGNTIYF. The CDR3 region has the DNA TGTGCCAGCAGCGTTGCGGAGGTCTCTGGAAACACCATATATTTT.

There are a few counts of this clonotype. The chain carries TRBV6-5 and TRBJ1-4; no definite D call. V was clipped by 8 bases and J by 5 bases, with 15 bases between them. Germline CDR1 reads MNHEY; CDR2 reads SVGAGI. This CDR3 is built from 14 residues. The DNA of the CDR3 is TGTGCCAGCGGAAACCTGAACCTGAATGAAAAACTGTTTTTT. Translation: CASGNLNLNEKLFF.

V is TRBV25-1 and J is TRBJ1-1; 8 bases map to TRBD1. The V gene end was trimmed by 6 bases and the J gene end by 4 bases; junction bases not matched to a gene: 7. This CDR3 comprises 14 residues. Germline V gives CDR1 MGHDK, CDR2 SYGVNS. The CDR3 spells CASRAGGPVTEAFF. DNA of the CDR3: TGTGCCAGCAGGGCAGGGGGCCCGGTCACTGAAGCTTTCTTT.

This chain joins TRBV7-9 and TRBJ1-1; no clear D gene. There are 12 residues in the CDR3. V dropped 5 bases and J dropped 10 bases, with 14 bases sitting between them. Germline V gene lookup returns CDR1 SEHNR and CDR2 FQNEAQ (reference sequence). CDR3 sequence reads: CASSPVMGLAFF. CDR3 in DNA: TGTGCCAGCAGCCCTGTTATGGGGTTAGCTTTCTTT.

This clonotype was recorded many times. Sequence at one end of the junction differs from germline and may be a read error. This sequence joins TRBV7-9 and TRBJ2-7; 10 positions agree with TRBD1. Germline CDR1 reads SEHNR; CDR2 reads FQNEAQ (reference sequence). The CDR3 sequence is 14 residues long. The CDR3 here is CASSLGQGVNEQYF. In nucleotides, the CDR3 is TGCGCCAGCAGCTTAGGACAGGGGGTCAACGAGCAGTACTTC.

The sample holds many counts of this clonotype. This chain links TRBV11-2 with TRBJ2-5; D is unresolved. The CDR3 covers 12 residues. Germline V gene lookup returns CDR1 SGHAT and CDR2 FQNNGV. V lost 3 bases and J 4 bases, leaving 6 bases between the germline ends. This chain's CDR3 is CASSFSAETQYF. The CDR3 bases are TGTGCCAGCAGCTTTTCGGCAGAGACCCAGTACTTC.

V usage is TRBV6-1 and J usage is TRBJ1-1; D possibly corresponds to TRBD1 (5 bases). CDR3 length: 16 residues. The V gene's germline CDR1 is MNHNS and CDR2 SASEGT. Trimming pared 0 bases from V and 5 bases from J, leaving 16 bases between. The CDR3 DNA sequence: TGTGCCAGCAGTGAAGCTCGTCGGGGGGTGTGGACTGAAGCTTTCTTT. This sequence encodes CASSEARRGVWTEAFF.

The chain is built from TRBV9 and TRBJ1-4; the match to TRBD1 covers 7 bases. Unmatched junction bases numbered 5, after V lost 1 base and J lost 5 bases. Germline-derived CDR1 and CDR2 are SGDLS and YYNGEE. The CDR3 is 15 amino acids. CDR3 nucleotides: TGTGCCAGCAGCGTACTTGGGACAGAAAATGAAAAACTGTTTTTT. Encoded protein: CASSVLGTENEKLFF.

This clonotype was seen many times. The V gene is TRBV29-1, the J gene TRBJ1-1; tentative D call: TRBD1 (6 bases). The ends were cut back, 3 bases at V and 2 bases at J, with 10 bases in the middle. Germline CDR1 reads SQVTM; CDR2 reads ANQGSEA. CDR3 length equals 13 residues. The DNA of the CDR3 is TGCAGCGTTGATCAGGGGTTAAACACTGAAGCTTTCTTT. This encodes CSVDQGLNTEAFF.

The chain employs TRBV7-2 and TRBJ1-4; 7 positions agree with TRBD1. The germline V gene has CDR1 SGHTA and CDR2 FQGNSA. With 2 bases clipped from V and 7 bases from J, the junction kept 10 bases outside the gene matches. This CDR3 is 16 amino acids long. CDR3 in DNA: TGTGCCAGCAGCTTAAGTGGGACACAGGGGCTTGAAAAACTGTTTTTT. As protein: CASSLSGTQGLEKLFF. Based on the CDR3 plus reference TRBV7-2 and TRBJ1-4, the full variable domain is GAGVSQSPSNKVTEKGKDVELRCDPISGHTALYWYRQSLGQGLEFLIYFQGNSAPDKSGLPSDRFSAERTGGSVSTLTIQRTQQEDSAVYLCASSLSGTQGLEKLFFGSGTQLSVL.

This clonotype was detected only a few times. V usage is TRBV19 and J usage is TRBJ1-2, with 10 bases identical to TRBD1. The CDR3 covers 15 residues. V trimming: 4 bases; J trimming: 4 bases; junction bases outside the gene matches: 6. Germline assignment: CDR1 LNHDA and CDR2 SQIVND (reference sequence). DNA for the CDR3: TGTGCCAGTAGTACATCCGGGACAGGGGTCTATGGCTACACCTTC. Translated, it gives CASSTSGTGVYGYTF.

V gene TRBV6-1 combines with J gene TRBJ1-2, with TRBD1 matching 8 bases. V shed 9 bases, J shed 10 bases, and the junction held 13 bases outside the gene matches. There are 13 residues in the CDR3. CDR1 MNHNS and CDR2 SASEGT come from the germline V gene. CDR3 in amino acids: CARAPGQALYYTF. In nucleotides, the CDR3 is TGTGCCAGAGCTCCGGGACAGGCTCTATACTACACCTTC.

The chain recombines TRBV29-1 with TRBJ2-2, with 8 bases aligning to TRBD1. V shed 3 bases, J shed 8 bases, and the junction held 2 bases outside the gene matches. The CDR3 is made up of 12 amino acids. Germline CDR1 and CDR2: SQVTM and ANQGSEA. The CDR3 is CSVETGDGELFF. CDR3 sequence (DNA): TGCAGCGTTGAGACAGGGGATGGGGAGCTGTTTTTT.

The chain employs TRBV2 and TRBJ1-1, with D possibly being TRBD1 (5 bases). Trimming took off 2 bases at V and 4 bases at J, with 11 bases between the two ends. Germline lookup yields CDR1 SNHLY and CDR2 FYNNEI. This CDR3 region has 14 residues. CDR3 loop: CASSERRDITEAFF. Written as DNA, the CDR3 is TGTGCCAGCAGTGAACGCAGGGATATCACTGAAGCTTTCTTT.

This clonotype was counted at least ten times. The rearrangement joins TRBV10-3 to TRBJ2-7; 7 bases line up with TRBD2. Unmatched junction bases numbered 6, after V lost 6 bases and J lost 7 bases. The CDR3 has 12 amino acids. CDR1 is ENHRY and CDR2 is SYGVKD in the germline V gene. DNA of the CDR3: TGTGCCATCAGCCTCTCGGGGGGAGAGCAGTACTTC. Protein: CAISLSGGEQYF.

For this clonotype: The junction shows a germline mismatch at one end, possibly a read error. This chain's CDR3 is CASSQENPLDDEQYF. As DNA, the CDR3 is TGCGCCAGCAGCCAAGAGAACCCTTTGGACGACGAGCAGTACTTC. The chain recombines TRBV5-4 with TRBJ2-7; D remains ambiguous. The CDR3 has 15 amino acids. Germline V gives CDR1 SGHNT, CDR2 YYREEE (reference sequence).

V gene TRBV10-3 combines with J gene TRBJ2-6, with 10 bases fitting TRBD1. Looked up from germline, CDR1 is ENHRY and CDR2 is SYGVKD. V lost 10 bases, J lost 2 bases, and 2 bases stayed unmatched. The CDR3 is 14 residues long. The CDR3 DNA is TGTGCCACCGGGACAGGGGCTGGGGCCAACGTCCTGACTTTC. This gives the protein CATGTGAGANVLTF.

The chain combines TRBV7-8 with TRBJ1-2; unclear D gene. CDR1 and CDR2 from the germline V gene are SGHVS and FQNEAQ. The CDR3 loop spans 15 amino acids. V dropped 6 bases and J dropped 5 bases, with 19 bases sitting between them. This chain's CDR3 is CASSARDGGRYGYTF. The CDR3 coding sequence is TGTGCCAGCAGTGCTAGAGATGGCGGGAGGTATGGCTACACCTTC.

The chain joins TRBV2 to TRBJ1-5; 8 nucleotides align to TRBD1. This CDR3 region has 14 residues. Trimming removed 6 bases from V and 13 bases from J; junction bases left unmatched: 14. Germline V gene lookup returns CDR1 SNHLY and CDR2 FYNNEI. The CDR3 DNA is TGTGCCAGCAGGCGTCAGGGGGCCGAGGGATCGCAGCATTTT. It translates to CASRRQGAEGSQHF.

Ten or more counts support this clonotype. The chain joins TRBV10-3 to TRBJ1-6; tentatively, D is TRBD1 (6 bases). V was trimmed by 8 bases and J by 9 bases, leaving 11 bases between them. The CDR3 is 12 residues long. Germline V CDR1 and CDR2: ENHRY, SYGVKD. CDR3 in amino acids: CAIGGGTSPLHF. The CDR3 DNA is TGTGCCATCGGGGGGGGCACTTCACCCCTCCACTTT.

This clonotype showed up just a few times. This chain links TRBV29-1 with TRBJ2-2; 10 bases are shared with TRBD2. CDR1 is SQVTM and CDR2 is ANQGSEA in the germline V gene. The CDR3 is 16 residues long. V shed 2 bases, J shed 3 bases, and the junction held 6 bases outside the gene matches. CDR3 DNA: TGCAGCGTTGAACTAGCGGGAGCCGGGTACACCGGGGAGCTGTTTTTT. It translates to CSVELAGAGYTGELFF.

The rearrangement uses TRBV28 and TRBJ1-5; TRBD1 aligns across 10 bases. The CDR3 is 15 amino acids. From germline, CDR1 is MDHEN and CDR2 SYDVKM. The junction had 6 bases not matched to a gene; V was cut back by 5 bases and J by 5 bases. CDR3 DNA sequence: TGTGCCAGCAGTCCGTTGACAGGGGGCGATCAGCCCCAGCATTTT. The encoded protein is CASSPLTGGDQPQHF. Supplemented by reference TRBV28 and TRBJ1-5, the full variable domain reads DVKVTQSSRYLVKRTGEKVFLECVQDMDHENMFWYRQDPGLGLRLIYFSYDVKMKEKGDIPEGYSVSREKKERFSLILESASTNQTSMYLCASSPLTGGDQPQHFGDGTRLSIL.

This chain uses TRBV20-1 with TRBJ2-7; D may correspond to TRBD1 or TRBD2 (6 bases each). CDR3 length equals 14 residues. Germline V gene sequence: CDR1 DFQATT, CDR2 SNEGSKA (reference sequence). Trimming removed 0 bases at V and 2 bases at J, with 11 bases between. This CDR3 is CSARDRGGPYEQYF. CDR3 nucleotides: TGCAGTGCTAGAGATCGAGGGGGGCCCTACGAGCAGTACTTC.

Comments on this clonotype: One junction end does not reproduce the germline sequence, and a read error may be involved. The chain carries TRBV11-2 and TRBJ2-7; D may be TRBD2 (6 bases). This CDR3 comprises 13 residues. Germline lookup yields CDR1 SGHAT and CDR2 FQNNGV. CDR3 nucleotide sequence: TGTGCCAGCAGCCACCGTCAGGGCGGGGAGCTGTACTTC. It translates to CASSHRQGGELYF.